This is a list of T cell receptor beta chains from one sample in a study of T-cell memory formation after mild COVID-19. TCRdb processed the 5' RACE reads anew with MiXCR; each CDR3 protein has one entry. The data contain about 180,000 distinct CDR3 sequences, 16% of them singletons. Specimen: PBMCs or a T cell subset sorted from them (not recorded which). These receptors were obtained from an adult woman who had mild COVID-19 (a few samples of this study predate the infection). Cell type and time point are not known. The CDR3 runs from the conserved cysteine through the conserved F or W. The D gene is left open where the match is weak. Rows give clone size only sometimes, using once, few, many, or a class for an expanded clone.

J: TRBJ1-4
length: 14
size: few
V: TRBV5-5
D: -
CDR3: CASNSGRGTEKLFF
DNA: TGTGCCAGCAACTCGGGGAGGGGTACTGAAAAACTGTTTTTT

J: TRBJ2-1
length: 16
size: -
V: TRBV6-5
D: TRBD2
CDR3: CASSVTGLGSYNEQFF
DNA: TGTGCCAGCAGTGTGACCGGACTAGGCTCCTACAATGAGCAGTTCTTC

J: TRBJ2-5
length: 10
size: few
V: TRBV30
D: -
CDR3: CAWAQETQYF
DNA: TGTGCCTGGGCCCAAGAGACCCAGTACTTC

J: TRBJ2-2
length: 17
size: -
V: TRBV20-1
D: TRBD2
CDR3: CSARDGSGSRYTGELFF
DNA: TGCAGTGCTAGAGATGGAAGCGGGAGTCGGTACACCGGGGAGCTGTTTTTT

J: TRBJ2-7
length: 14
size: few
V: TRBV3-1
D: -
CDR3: CASSPTGAGYEQYF
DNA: TGTGCCAGCAGCCCCACGGGGGCTGGCTACGAGCAGTACTTC

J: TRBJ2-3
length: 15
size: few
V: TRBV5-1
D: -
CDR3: CASSLGQTSTDTQYF
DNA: TGCGCCAGCAGCTTGGGACAGACTAGCACAGATACGCAGTATTTT

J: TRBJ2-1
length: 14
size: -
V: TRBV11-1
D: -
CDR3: CASSLGEVDNEQFF
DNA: TGTGCCAGCAGCTTAGGGGAGGTAGACAATGAGCAGTTCTTC

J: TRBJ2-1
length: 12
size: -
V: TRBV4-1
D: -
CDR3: CASSQDLHEQFF
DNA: TGCGCCAGCAGCCAAGATCTACATGAGCAGTTCTTC

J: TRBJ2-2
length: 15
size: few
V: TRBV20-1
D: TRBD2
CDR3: CSARDLAGSTGELFF
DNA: TGCAGTGCTAGAGATCTAGCGGGGAGCACCGGGGAGCTGTTTTTT

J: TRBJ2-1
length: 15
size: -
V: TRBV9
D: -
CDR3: CASSVEGGGNNEQFF
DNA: TGTGCCAGCAGCGTAGAGGGGGGCGGAAACAATGAGCAGTTCTTC

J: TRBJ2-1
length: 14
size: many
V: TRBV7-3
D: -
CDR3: CASSSLTSGNEQFF
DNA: TGTGCCAGCAGCTCGCTCACTAGTGGCAATGAGCAGTTCTTC

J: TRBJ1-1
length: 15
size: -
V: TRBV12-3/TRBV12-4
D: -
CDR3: CASSPSGSLNTEAFF
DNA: TGTGCCAGCAGTCCATCAGGTTCGCTGAACACTGAAGCTTTCTTT

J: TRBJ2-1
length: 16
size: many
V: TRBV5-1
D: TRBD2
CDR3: CASTGGLAGVYNEQFF
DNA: TGCGCTTCTACCGGGGGACTAGCGGGCGTCTACAATGAGCAGTTCTTC

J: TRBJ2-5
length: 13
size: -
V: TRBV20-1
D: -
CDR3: CSALRPGAETQYF
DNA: TGCAGTGCTCTCAGACCGGGGGCGGAGACCCAGTACTTC

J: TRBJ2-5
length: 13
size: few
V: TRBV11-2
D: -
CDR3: CASRIQGRETQYF
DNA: TGTGCCAGCAGGATACAGGGTCGGGAGACCCAGTACTTC

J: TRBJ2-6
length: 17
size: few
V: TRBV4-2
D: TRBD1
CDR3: CASSHSFTGDGANVLTF
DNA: TGTGCCAGCAGCCATTCCTTCACAGGGGACGGGGCCAACGTCCTGACTTTC

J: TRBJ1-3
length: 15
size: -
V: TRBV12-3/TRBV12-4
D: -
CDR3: CASRRDPGFGNTIYF
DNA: TGTGCCAGCAGGAGGGACCCGGGATTTGGAAACACCATATATTTT

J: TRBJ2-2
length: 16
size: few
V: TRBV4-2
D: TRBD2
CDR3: CASRPSSGSRSGELFF
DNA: TGTGCCAGCCGCCCTAGTAGCGGGAGTAGGTCCGGGGAGCTGTTTTTT

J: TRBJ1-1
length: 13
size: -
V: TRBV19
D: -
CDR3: CASSKLPNTEAFF
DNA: TGTGCCAGTAGTAAGCTCCCGAACACTGAAGCTTTCTTT

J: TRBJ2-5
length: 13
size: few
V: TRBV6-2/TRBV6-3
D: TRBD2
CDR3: CASRPSGQETQYF
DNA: TGTGCCAGCAGGCCTAGCGGGCAAGAGACCCAGTACTTC

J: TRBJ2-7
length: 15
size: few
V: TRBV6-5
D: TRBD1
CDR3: CASSYPSGTGGEQYF
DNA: TGTGCCAGCAGTTACCCCTCCGGGACAGGGGGCGAGCAGTACTTC

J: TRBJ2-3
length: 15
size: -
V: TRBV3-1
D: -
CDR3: CASSQDGSFTDTQYF
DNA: TGTGCCAGCAGTCAGGACGGTAGCTTCACAGATACGCAGTATTTT

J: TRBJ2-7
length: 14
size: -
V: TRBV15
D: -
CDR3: CATSRETTPYEQYF
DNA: TGTGCCACCAGCAGAGAGACAACGCCCTACGAGCAGTACTTC

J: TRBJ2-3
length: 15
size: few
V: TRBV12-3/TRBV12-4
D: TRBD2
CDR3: CASSSGLAGTDTQYF
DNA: TGTGCCAGCAGTTCGGGACTAGCGGGCACAGATACGCAGTATTTT

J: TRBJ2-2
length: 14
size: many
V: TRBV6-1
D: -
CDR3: CASILTGNTGELFF
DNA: TGTGCCAGCATCCTGACAGGGAACACCGGGGAGCTGTTTTTT

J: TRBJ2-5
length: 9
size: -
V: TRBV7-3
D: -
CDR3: CASLLTQYF
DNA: TGTGCCAGCTTGTTGACCCAGTACTTC

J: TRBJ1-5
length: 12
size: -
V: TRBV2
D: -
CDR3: CASTQGRQPQHF
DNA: TGTGCCAGCACACAGGGTAGGCAGCCCCAGCATTTT

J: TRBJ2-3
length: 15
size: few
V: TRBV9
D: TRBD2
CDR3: CASSVSERGVDTQYF
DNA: TGTGCCAGCAGCGTATCAGAGCGGGGGGTAGATACGCAGTATTTT

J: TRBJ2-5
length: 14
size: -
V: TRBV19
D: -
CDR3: CASSIARVLETQYF
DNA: TGTGCCAGTAGTATCGCGAGGGTTTTGGAGACCCAGTACTTC

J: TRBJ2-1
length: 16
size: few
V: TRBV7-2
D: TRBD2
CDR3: CASSLNAGGGYNEQFF
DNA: TGTGCCAGCAGCTTAAATGCGGGGGGAGGGTACAATGAGCAGTTCTTC

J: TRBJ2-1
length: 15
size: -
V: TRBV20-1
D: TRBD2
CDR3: CSARGLAGAVNEQFF
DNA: TGCAGTGCTAGGGGACTAGCGGGGGCGGTCAATGAGCAGTTCTTC

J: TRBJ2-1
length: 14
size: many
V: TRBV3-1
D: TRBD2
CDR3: CASSPGLAGGEQFF
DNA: TGTGCCAGCAGCCCGGGACTAGCGGGAGGCGAGCAGTTCTTC

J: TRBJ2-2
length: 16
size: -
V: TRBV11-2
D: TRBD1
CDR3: CASSFQTGINTGELFF
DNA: TGTGCCAGCAGCTTTCAGACAGGGATTAACACCGGGGAGCTGTTTTTT

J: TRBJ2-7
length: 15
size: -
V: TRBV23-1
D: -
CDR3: CASSQLTTGTYEQYF
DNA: TGCGCCAGCAGTCAGCTCACGACCGGAACCTACGAGCAGTACTTC

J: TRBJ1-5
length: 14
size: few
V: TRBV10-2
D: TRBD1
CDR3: CASSEQGAHQPQHF
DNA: TGCGCCAGCAGTGAACAGGGGGCACATCAGCCCCAGCATTTT

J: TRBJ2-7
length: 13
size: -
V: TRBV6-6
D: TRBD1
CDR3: CASRTGYSYEQYF
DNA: TGTGCCAGCCGGACAGGTTACTCCTACGAGCAGTACTTC

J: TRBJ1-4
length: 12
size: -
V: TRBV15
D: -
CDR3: CATSRVTEKLFF
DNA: TGTGCCACCAGCAGAGTAACAGAAAAACTGTTTTTT

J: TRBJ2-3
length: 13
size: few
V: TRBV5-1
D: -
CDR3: CASRTVSTDTQYF
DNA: TGCGCCAGCAGGACAGTTAGCACAGATACGCAGTATTTT

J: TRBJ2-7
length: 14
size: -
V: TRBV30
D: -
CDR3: CAWSVIGVRGEQYF
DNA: TGTGCCTGGAGTGTAATCGGAGTACGGGGCGAGCAGTACTTC

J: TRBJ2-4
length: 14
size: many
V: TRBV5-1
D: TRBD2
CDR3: CASSVGGAGQIQYF
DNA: TGCGCCAGCAGCGTAGGTGGAGCGGGGCAGATTCAGTACTTC

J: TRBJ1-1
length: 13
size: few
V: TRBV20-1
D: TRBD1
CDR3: CSARPTGIAEAFF
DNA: TGCAGTGCTAGACCGACAGGGATCGCTGAAGCTTTCTTT

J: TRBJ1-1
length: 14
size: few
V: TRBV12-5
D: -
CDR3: CASGLVHTATEAFF
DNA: TGTGCTAGTGGTTTGGTACATACGGCCACTGAAGCTTTCTTT

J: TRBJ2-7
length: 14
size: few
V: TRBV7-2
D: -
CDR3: CASSSGGVFYEQYF
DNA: TGTGCCAGCAGCTCAGGGGGGGTTTTTTACGAGCAGTACTTC

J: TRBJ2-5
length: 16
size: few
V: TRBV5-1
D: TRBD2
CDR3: CASSLGREASQETQYF
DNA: TGCGCCAGCAGCTTGGGCCGGGAGGCCAGCCAAGAGACCCAGTACTTC

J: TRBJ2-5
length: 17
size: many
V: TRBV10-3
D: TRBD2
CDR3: CAISESTGAGDGETQYF
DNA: TGTGCCATCAGTGAGTCGACGGGAGCGGGGGACGGGGAGACCCAGTACTTC

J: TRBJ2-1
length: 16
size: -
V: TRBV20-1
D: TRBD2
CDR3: CSARGRASGSNNEQFF
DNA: TGCAGTGCTAGAGGCCGAGCTAGCGGGAGTAACAATGAGCAGTTCTTC

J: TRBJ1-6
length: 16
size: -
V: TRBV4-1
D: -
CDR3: CASSQDRYRDISPLHF
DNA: TGCGCCAGCAGCCAAGATCGGTACAGGGACATCTCACCCCTCCACTTT

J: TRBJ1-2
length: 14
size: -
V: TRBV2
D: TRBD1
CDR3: CASTRTGLNYGYTF
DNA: TGTGCCAGCACGAGGACAGGGCTTAACTATGGCTACACCTTC

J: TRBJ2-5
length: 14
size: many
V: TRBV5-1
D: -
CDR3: CASSLNPLEGTQYF
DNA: TGCGCCAGCAGCTTGAACCCCTTGGAAGGGACCCAGTACTTC

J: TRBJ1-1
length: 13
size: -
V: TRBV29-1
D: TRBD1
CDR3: CSDGDRSSTEAFF
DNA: TGCAGCGACGGGGACAGGAGTAGCACTGAAGCTTTCTTT

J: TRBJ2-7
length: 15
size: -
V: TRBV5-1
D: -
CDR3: CASSLGPGVGYEQYF
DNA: TGCGCCAGCAGCTTGGGGCCGGGAGTAGGCTACGAGCAGTACTTC